This TCR beta chain was observed in a study of cytotoxic CD8 clonotypes in ibrutinib-treated CLL. This CDR3 is built from 13 residues. Germline V lookup: CDR1 GTSNPN, CDR2 SVGIG (reference sequence). V was clipped by 5 bases and J by 12 bases, with 23 bases between them. TCRdb's table, derived via immunoSEQ multiplex PCR, lists solely in-frame clones and lacks some. The top ten clones hold roughly 22% of a sample with 50,000 to 60,000 clones, less than 90% of them seen once. V is TRBV30 and J is TRBJ2-7, with D tentatively TRBD1 (6 bases). The receptor was isolated from a human donor with chronic lymphocytic leukemia. The sample was PBMCs, taken after 24 months of ibrutinib treatment. CDR3 residues: CAWSVGTQWGMYF. CDR3 coding DNA: TGTGCCTGGTCAGTCGGGACACAATGGGGCATGTACTTC.